The 32 T cell receptor beta chains listed next were all sequenced from one sample in a study of control samples from healthy donors and cancer patients. This table comes from immunoSEQ multiplex PCR, and its TCRdb copy is limited to in-frame clones, with some not included. The sample has 150,000 to 180,000 clones, approximately 94% seen once; the top ten hold about 5%. Sequences were obtained from blood. The receptor source for this set is a man in his forties in good health.

In this sample, this clone turned up once. This sequence joins TRBV5-6 and TRBJ2-1; the match to TRBD1 covers 7 bases. From germline, CDR1 is SGHDT and CDR2 YYEEEE. The CDR3 spans 14 residues. V shed 4 bases and J 3 bases; nucleotides not matched to a gene: 4. The CDR3 DNA reads TGTGCCAGCAGCCCGAGGGACAGCTACAATGAGCAGTTCTTC. Translating it yields CASSPRDSYNEQFF.

This chain uses TRBV6-1 with TRBJ2-7; 9 bases agree with TRBD1. Germline CDR1 and CDR2: MNHNS and SASEGT. This CDR3 comprises 15 residues. The V and J ends lost 3 bases and 2 bases, in that order; junction bases with no gene match: 5. The CDR3 region has the DNA TGTGCCAGCAGTGAGCCCGGGACAGGGACCTACGAGCAGTACTTC. It specifies CASSEPGTGTYEQYF.

Here the CDR3 reads CASSPSVTQYF. Written as DNA, the CDR3 is TGTGCCAGCAGCCCGAGTGTTACGCAGTATTTT. This chain joins TRBV7-2 and TRBJ2-3, with D unclear. Germline assignment: CDR1 SGHTA and CDR2 FQGNSA. The CDR3 has 11 amino acids. Trimming shortened V by 5 bases and J by 8 bases, and 8 bases separated the two germline ends.

This rearrangement joins TRBV29-1 to TRBJ1-2; D call uncertain. V was trimmed by 2 bases and J by 3 bases, leaving 7 bases between them. Germline CDR1 and CDR2: SQVTM and ANQGSEA. This CDR3 has 12 amino acids. The CDR3 reads CSVERMDYGYTF. CDR3 nucleotide sequence: TGCAGCGTTGAACGGATGGACTATGGCTACACCTTC.

The rearrangement joins TRBV11-2 to TRBJ1-2; D not certain. The V gene's germline CDR1 is SGHAT and CDR2 FQNNGV. V was cut by 2 bases and J by 1 base, with 11 bases left in between. This CDR3 is 15 amino acids long. In nucleotides, the CDR3 is TGTGCCAGCAGCTTATCGATCAACAATAACTATGGCTACACCTTC. It encodes CASSLSINNNYGYTF.

The rearrangement joins TRBV9 to TRBJ2-1; D unclear. This CDR3 contains 12 residues. Germline V gene lookup returns CDR1 SGDLS and CDR2 YYNGEE. Trimming took off 0 bases at V and 6 bases at J, with 4 bases between the two ends. CDR3 protein: CASSVGANEQFF. Here the CDR3 DNA reads TGTGCCAGCAGCGTAGGGGCCAATGAGCAGTTCTTC. The full variable domain, its missing parts supplied by reference TRBV9 and TRBJ2-1, is DSGVTQTPKHLITATGQRVTLRCSPRSGDLSVYWYQQSLDQGLQFLIQYYNGEERAKGNILERFSAQQFPDLHSELNLSSLELGDSALYFCASSVGANEQFFGPGTRLTVL.

The rearrangement links TRBV19 to TRBJ1-5; 7 nucleotides line up with TRBD1. Unmatched junction bases numbered 3, after V lost 4 bases and J lost 6 bases. CDR1 LNHDA and CDR2 SQIVND come from the germline V gene (reference sequence). The CDR3 contains 13 residues. For the CDR3, the DNA is TGTGCCAGTAGTACCGGGACAGCTCAGCCCCAGCATTTT. Translated: CASSTGTAQPQHF.

The chain recombines TRBV3-1 (or the pseudogene TRBV3-2) with TRBJ2-1; perhaps TRBD1 as D (5 bases). CDR3 length: 13 amino acids. Trimming left V 6 bases short and J 7 bases short, with 13 bases between. CDR1 LGHDT and CDR2 YNNKEL come from the germline V gene (reference sequence). The CDR3 sequence: CASSDSIGNEQFF. CDR3 nucleotide sequence: TGTGCCAGCAGTGACAGTATCGGGAATGAGCAGTTCTTC.

This rearrangement joins TRBV5-5 to TRBJ2-6; TRBD1 agrees at 10 bases. CDR3 length: 19 residues. Germline assignment: CDR1 SGHKS and CDR2 YYEKEE (reference sequence). V trimming: 4 bases; J trimming: 0 bases; junction bases outside the gene matches: 10. This CDR3 is CASSPVPGQGPSGANVLTF. The CDR3 DNA reads TGTGCCAGCAGCCCTGTACCGGGACAGGGGCCCTCTGGGGCCAACGTCCTGACTTTC.

V gene TRBV19 combines with J gene TRBJ2-1; 11 bases line up with TRBD2. The V gene end was trimmed by 7 bases and the J gene end by 10 bases; junction bases not matched to a gene: 12. The CDR3 loop spans 15 amino acids. The germline V gene has CDR1 LNHDA and CDR2 SQIVND (reference sequence). The CDR3 sequence is CASTSLAGGPEEQFF. In nucleotides, the CDR3 is TGTGCCAGTACCTCGTTAGCGGGGGGGCCAGAGGAGCAGTTCTTC.

The chain joins TRBV18 to TRBJ1-1; 8 bases align to TRBD1. The junction had 12 bases not matched to a gene; V was cut back by 3 bases and J by 3 bases. This CDR3 comprises 17 residues. CDR1 and CDR2 (germline): KGHSH, LQKENI. CDR3 bases: TGTGCCAGCTCACCGGGCAGGGGGCTTAAGTGGGACACTGAAGCTTTCTTT. Protein product: CASSPGRGLKWDTEAFF.

CDR3 region: CASSFRANTDTQYF. CDR3 bases: TGTGCCAGCAGCTTTCGGGCGAATACAGATACGCAGTATTTT. The chain employs TRBV7-2 and TRBJ2-3, with D hard to call. CDR3 size: 14 residues. Between the trimmed V and J ends, which lost 3 bases and 3 bases, there was a span of 10 bases. Germline loops: CDR1 SGHTA, CDR2 FQGNSA.

This chain uses TRBV12-5 with TRBJ1-5; D is perhaps TRBD1 (6 bases). In germline, CDR1 is LGHNT, CDR2 FRNRAP. Trimming took off 5 bases at V and 6 bases at J, with 14 bases between the two ends. This CDR3 has 14 amino acids. CDR3 sequence reads: CASGGNRVAQPQHF. CDR3 nucleotides: TGTGCTAGTGGTGGCAACAGGGTAGCTCAGCCCCAGCATTTT. Using reference TRBV12-5 and TRBJ1-5 for the parts outside the CDR3, the full variable domain is DARVTQTPRHKVTEMGQEVTMRCQPILGHNTVFWYRQTMMQGLELLAYFRNRAPLDDSGMPKDRFSAEMPDATLATLKIQPSEPRDSAVYFCASGGNRVAQPQHFGDGTRLSIL.

This clone was seen a few times. V usage is TRBV7-2 and J usage is TRBJ1-2; 9 bases align to TRBD1. Germline assignment: CDR1 SGHTA and CDR2 FQGNSA. The trim removed 2 bases at V and 7 bases at J, leaving 5 bases unmatched. The CDR3 totals 14 residues. The CDR3 sequence: CASSLYRGQRGYTF. CDR3 sequence (DNA): TGTGCCAGCAGCTTATACAGGGGGCAACGTGGCTACACCTTC.

This clone was detected only once. This chain uses TRBV9 with TRBJ2-3; no firm D call. V was cut by 0 bases and J by 0 bases, with 5 bases left in between. The germline gives CDR1 SGDLS, CDR2 YYNGEE. This CDR3 region has 14 residues. CDR3 residues: CASSVGVSTDTQYF. In nucleotides, the CDR3 is TGTGCCAGCAGCGTAGGTGTGAGCACAGATACGCAGTATTTT. The full variable domain, completed using reference TRBV9 and TRBJ2-3, is DSGVTQTPKHLITATGQRVTLRCSPRSGDLSVYWYQQSLDQGLQFLIQYYNGEERAKGNILERFSAQQFPDLHSELNLSSLELGDSALYFCASSVGVSTDTQYFGPGTRLTVL.

The chain has TRBV9 and TRBJ1-1, with 7 bases identical to TRBD1. The V gene's germline CDR1 is SGDLS and CDR2 YYNGEE. The V gene end was trimmed by 3 bases and the J gene end by 8 bases; junction bases not matched to a gene: 7. The CDR3 totals 13 residues. This chain's CDR3 is CASSADREREAFF. In DNA form, the CDR3 reads TGTGCCAGCAGCGCCGACAGGGAACGGGAAGCTTTCTTT.

This chain uses TRBV2 with TRBJ1-1; the D is unclear. Germline loops: CDR1 SNHLY, CDR2 FYNNEI. The CDR3 is 14 amino acids. Trimming took off 3 bases at V and 0 bases at J, with 8 bases between the two ends. CDR3: CASSEGGLNTEAFF. The DNA of the CDR3 is TGTGCCAGCAGTGAGGGCGGTTTGAACACTGAAGCTTTCTTT. Supplemented by reference TRBV2 and TRBJ1-1, the full variable domain reads EPEVTQTPSHQVTQMGQEVILRCVPISNHLYFYWYRQILGQKVEFLVSFYNNEISEKSEIFDDQFSVERPDGSNFTLKIRSTKLEDSAMYFCASSEGGLNTEAFFGQGTRLTVV.

This chain links TRBV7-9 with TRBJ2-1; weak D call: TRBD2 (5 bases). There are 15 residues in the CDR3. Per the germline V gene, CDR1 is SEHNR and CDR2 is FQNEAQ (reference sequence). V was pared by 4 bases and J by 13 bases, with 23 bases between. The CDR3 region has the DNA TGTGCCAGCAGCTCGTCCTCCCCTAGGAGTCGGGAACAGTTCTTC. Encoded protein: CASSSSSPRSREQFF.

The CDR3 sequence: CASSPVRAGEQYF. CDR3 DNA sequence: TGTGCCAGCAGCCCGGTAAGGGCGGGCGAGCAGTACTTC. The chain carries TRBV7-2 and TRBJ2-7; D might be TRBD2 (5 bases). This CDR3 is built from 13 residues. Trimming took off 5 bases at V and 6 bases at J, with 14 bases between the two ends. Germline V lookup: CDR1 SGHTA, CDR2 FQGNSA.

The rearrangement joins TRBV4-1 to TRBJ2-1; 8 bases fit TRBD2. This CDR3 is built from 15 residues. The germline V gene has CDR1 MGHRA and CDR2 YSYEKL. V was clipped by 1 base and J by 6 bases; unmatched bases: 5. The DNA for the CDR3 is TGCGCCAGCAGCCAAGGCCACGGGGGGGGCAATGAGCAGTTCTTC. It encodes CASSQGHGGGNEQFF.

The chain recombines TRBV5-4 with TRBJ2-3, with D perhaps matching TRBD1 or TRBD2 (5 bases each). The V and J ends lost 1 base and 10 bases respectively, with 10 bases between them. Germline CDR1 is SGHNT and CDR2 is YYREEE (reference sequence). CDR3 length equals 12 residues. The DNA for the CDR3 is TGTGCCAGCAGCTTGAGTCAGGGAGCGCAGTATTTT. This translates into CASSLSQGAQYF.

The chain employs TRBV7-8 and TRBJ2-7; TRBD1 might be the D (5 bases). The CDR3 is 15 amino acids. Trimming cost V 8 bases and J 0 bases, with 17 bases left between them. Germline-derived CDR1 and CDR2 are SGHVS and FQNEAQ. CDR3 region: CASGRQTLISYEQYF. The CDR3 DNA reads as TGTGCCAGCGGAAGACAGACTCTAATCTCCTACGAGCAGTACTTC.

The chain links TRBV6-5 to TRBJ1-2; TRBD1 matches at 7 bases. The V segment lost 6 bases and the J segment 4 bases; nucleotides outside the gene matches: 8. Germline V gives CDR1 MNHEY, CDR2 SVGAGI. The CDR3 extends over 14 amino acids. The CDR3 loop is CASRGTVSSYGYTF. The CDR3 coding sequence is TGTGCCAGCAGGGGGACAGTCAGCTCCTATGGCTACACCTTC.

This clone showed up just once. This sequence joins TRBV14 and TRBJ2-7; 8 bases agree with TRBD2. This CDR3 comprises 13 residues. CDR1 and CDR2 from the germline V gene are SGHDN and FVKESK. The ends lost 4 bases at V and 5 bases at J; junction bases unmatched: 4. The CDR3 sequence is CASSPWTSNEQYF. Written as DNA, the CDR3 is TGTGCCAGCAGCCCCTGGACTAGCAACGAGCAGTACTTC.

This sequence joins TRBV5-6 and TRBJ2-7; 10 bases align to TRBD2. Germline-derived CDR1 and CDR2 are SGHDT and YYEEEE. The CDR3 spans 16 residues. Germline trimming cut 0 bases from V and 5 bases from J; bases unmatched to any gene: 8. For the CDR3, the DNA is TGTGCCAGCAGCTTGGGGTTATCTAGCGGGGGCGACGAGCAGTACTTC. Residues: CASSLGLSSGGDEQYF.

The chain carries TRBV19 and TRBJ2-3, with 8 bases matching TRBD1. Germline loops: CDR1 LNHDA, CDR2 SQIVND (reference sequence). CDR3 length: 14 amino acids. Trimming cost V 5 bases and J 1 base; bases outside gene matches: 2. CDR3 sequence (DNA): TGTGCCAGTAGTTCGGGACAGGGCACAGATACGCAGTATTTT. Translating gives CASSSGQGTDTQYF.

J is TRBJ1-1 and V is TRBV29-1; D is uncertain. Per the germline V gene, CDR1 is SQVTM and CDR2 is ANQGSEA. Deletions cut 6 bases from V and 0 bases from J, with 17 bases between. CDR3 length equals 15 residues. CDR3 DNA sequence: TGCAGCGTCCAAACCCTTCACGCAATGAACACTGAAGCTTTCTTT. It encodes CSVQTLHAMNTEAFF. Drawing the rest from reference TRBV29-1 and TRBJ1-1, the complete variable domain is SAVISQKPSRDICQRGTSLTIQCQVDSQVTMMFWYRQQPGQSLTLIATANQGSEATYESGFVIDKFPISRPNLTFSTLTVSNMSPEDSSIYLCSVQTLHAMNTEAFFGQGTRLTVV.

This clone was counted between two and nine times. The chain couples TRBV23-1 to TRBJ2-1, with D unclear. TRBV23-1 is annotated as an ORF whose role is uncertain. V was clipped by 0 bases and J by 0 bases, with 15 bases between them. This CDR3 comprises 18 residues. Here the CDR3 reads CASSQSYTVPSSYNEQFF. DNA for the CDR3: TGCGCCAGCAGTCAATCGTATACGGTTCCGAGCTCCTACAATGAGCAGTTCTTC.

This clone has only one observation. V and J are TRBV15 and TRBJ2-7, with a possible D match to TRBD1 (6 bases). Germline CDR1 is LNHNV and CDR2 is YYDKDF (reference sequence). CDR3 length equals 13 residues. The V end lost 8 bases, the J end lost 3 bases, and 14 bases lay between the germline ends. The CDR3 DNA follows: TGTGCCACCCAACAGGGTACCATCTACGAGCAGTACTTC. Translating it yields CATQQGTIYEQYF.

The chain has TRBV6-2 or TRBV6-3 and TRBJ2-3; TRBD2 matches at 9 bases. V was clipped by 2 bases and J by 2 bases; unmatched bases: 5. The germline V gene has CDR1 MNHEY and CDR2 SVGEGT. CDR3 size: 16 residues. The CDR3 region has the DNA TGTGCCAGCAGTTACGGGCCTAGCGGGGCCACAGATACGCAGTATTTT. Its protein product is CASSYGPSGATDTQYF.

V usage is TRBV7-8 and J usage is TRBJ1-2; unclear D gene. CDR1 SGHVS and CDR2 FQNEAQ come from the germline V gene. This CDR3 spans 12 amino acids. Trimming pared 5 bases from V and 5 bases from J, leaving 9 bases between. In DNA form, the CDR3 reads TGTGCCAGCAGCCTTTTAGGGTATGGCTACACCTTC. Amino acid sequence: CASSLLGYGYTF.

The chain employs TRBV27 and TRBJ1-5; TRBD1 matches 7 bases. The CDR3 has 13 amino acids. Germline V gives CDR1 MNHEY, CDR2 SMNVEV (reference sequence). Trimming took 8 bases from V and 8 from J; bases not matched to a gene: 9. CDR3 sequence reads: CASGRQGSEPQHF. The CDR3 DNA follows: TGTGCCAGCGGGCGACAGGGCAGCGAGCCCCAGCATTTT.